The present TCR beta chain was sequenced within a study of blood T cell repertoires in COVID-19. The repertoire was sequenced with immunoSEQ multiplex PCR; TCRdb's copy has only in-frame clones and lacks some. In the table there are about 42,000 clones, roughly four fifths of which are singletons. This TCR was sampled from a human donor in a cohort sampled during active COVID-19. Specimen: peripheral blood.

CDR3: CASTWGPDSNQPQHF. The CDR3 region has the DNA TGTGCCAGCACCTGGGGCCCCGATAGCAATCAGCCCCAGCATTTT. The gene calls are TRBV5-6 and TRBJ1-5; perhaps TRBD1 as D (5 bases). Trimming stripped 6 bases from V and 0 bases from J, with 13 bases between. Germline lookup yields CDR1 SGHDT and CDR2 YYEEEE. The CDR3 contains 15 residues.